The 26 T cell receptor beta chains below come from one sample, sequenced in a study of cytomegalovirus exposure and HLA in healthy donors. Clones were read by immunoSEQ multiplex PCR, and TCRdb kept only the in-frame ones, dropping some. The sample lists 100,000 to 150,000 clones, about nine tenths occurring once. The sample consisted of PBMCs. The receptor set was obtained from a woman under 30 in good health and CMV-seronegative.

The chain joins TRBV18 to TRBJ2-1; no reliable D call. V gave up 0 bases and J gave up 1 base, with 10 bases separating them. This CDR3 is 16 amino acids long. Looked up from germline, CDR1 is KGHSH and CDR2 is LQKENI. CDR3 nucleotides: TGTGCCAGCTCACCACCGAACCTACCTTCCTACAATGAGCAGTTCTTC. It is translated as CASSPPNLPSYNEQFF.

The CDR3 DNA follows: TGCGCCAGCAGCCCAGGGCCCATCTCCTACGAGCAGTACTTC. This translates into CASSPGPISYEQYF. V gene TRBV4-1 combines with J gene TRBJ2-7, with D possibly TRBD1 on 5 matching bases. Trimming left V 4 bases short and J 0 bases short, with 10 bases between. Germline assignment: CDR1 MGHRA and CDR2 YSYEKL. The CDR3 runs 14 residues.

The chain combines TRBV28 with TRBJ1-2; 7 positions match TRBD1. J gave up 5 bases and V 5 bases, and 11 bases lay outside the gene matches. The CDR3 spans 15 residues. Germline CDR1 and CDR2: MDHEN and SYDVKM. The CDR3 nucleotides are TGTGCCAGCAGTCCGGTCCCCCGGGGACAGTATGGCTACACCTTC. Translating gives CASSPVPRGQYGYTF.

The rearrangement joins TRBV27 to TRBJ1-1; the D is unclear. Trimming took off 5 bases at V and 1 base at J, with 11 bases between the two ends. The CDR3 runs 14 residues. Germline CDR1 MNHEY, CDR2 SMNVEV (reference sequence). The CDR3 nucleotides are TGTGCCAGCAGTAAGCGGACCGGGAACACTGAAGCTTTCTTT. This encodes CASSKRTGNTEAFF.

This rearrangement joins TRBV10-1 to TRBJ1-5; no definite D call. Germline lookup yields CDR1 WNHNN and CDR2 SYGVQD (reference sequence). The CDR3 has 14 residues. V was pared by 4 bases and J by 0 bases, with 7 bases between. The CDR3 nucleotides are TGCGCCAGCAGTGGAGGGTATAGCAATCAGCCCCAGCATTTT. Encoded protein: CASSGGYSNQPQHF.

The chain uses TRBV28 and TRBJ2-2, with 11 bases identical to TRBD2. Trimming removed 6 bases from V and 7 bases from J; junction bases left unmatched: 13. The CDR3 covers 17 residues. CDR1 is MDHEN and CDR2 is SYDVKM in the germline V gene. The DNA for the CDR3 is TGTGCCAGCAGCGTATTTACACTAGCGGGGGCGTTCGGGGAGCTGTTTTTT. It yields the protein CASSVFTLAGAFGELFF.

Remarks on this clone: At one end, the junction sequence differs from germline, possibly due to a read error. The chain carries TRBV7-7 and TRBJ2-2, with D maybe TRBD1 (6 bases). Germline V lookup: CDR1 SSHAT, CDR2 FNYEAQ (reference sequence). CDR3 length: 14 residues. The CDR3 sequence is CASSFGRGTGELFF. As DNA, the CDR3 is TGTGCTAGCAGCTTTGGCAGGGGCACCGGGGAGCTGTTTTTT.

V gene TRBV28 combines with J gene TRBJ2-2; 7 bases map to TRBD1. With 6 bases clipped from V and 4 bases from J, the junction kept 8 bases outside the gene matches. This CDR3 region has 15 residues. The germline V gene encodes CDR1 MDHEN and CDR2 SYDVKM. CDR3 bases: TGTGCCAGCAGCTCCGACAGGGAATTCACCGGGGAGCTGTTTTTT. Translating it yields CASSSDREFTGELFF. The full variable domain, rest sourced from reference TRBV28 and TRBJ2-2, is DVKVTQSSRYLVKRTGEKVFLECVQDMDHENMFWYRQDPGLGLRLIYFSYDVKMKEKGDIPEGYSVSREKKERFSLILESASTNQTSMYLCASSSDREFTGELFFGEGSRLTVL.

The chain carries TRBV27 and TRBJ1-2; 8 bases agree with TRBD1. V lost 6 bases and J lost 10; bases outside the gene matches: 7. Germline V CDR1 and CDR2: MNHEY, SMNVEV (reference sequence). This CDR3 has 12 amino acids. The DNA of the CDR3 is TGTGCCAGCAGGAGGACAGGGTTTGACTACACCTTC. Residues: CASRRTGFDYTF.

The V and J genes are TRBV18 and TRBJ2-5; D unresolved. This CDR3 is built from 14 residues. Trimming stripped 3 bases from V and 2 bases from J, with 10 bases between. The germline V gene has CDR1 KGHSH and CDR2 LQKENI. The CDR3 loop reads CASSPRNRQETQYF. In DNA form, the CDR3 reads TGTGCCAGCTCACCGCGAAACAGACAAGAGACCCAGTACTTC.

This rearrangement joins TRBV11-2 to TRBJ2-2, with TRBD2 matching 7 bases. Germline assignment: CDR1 SGHAT and CDR2 FQNNGV. This CDR3 region has 15 residues. Unmatched junction bases numbered 10, after V lost 6 bases and J lost 6 bases. This CDR3 is CASRLPRESPGELFF. CDR3 sequence (DNA): TGTGCCAGCAGACTCCCGCGGGAGTCGCCCGGGGAGCTGTTTTTT.

The chain is built from TRBV10-1 and TRBJ2-5, with D unclear. The CDR3 has 14 residues. With 5 bases removed from V and 5 bases from J, the gap between germline ends came to 15 bases. Germline-derived CDR1 and CDR2 are WNHNN and SYGVQD (reference sequence). The CDR3 reads CASSSEKREETQYF. The CDR3 DNA follows: TGCGCCAGCAGTTCCGAAAAGCGCGAGGAGACCCAGTACTTC.

This rearrangement joins TRBV14 to TRBJ2-7; possibly TRBD1 for D (6 bases). CDR1 and CDR2 from the germline V gene are SGHDN and FVKESK. The V gene lost 0 bases and the J gene lost 4 bases, with 13 bases spanning the gap. The CDR3 loop spans 15 amino acids. This CDR3 reads CASSQDPTGIYEQYF. The CDR3 bases are TGTGCCAGCAGCCAAGATCCGACAGGAATTTACGAGCAGTACTTC.

This sequence joins TRBV13 and TRBJ1-2; D is unclear. Germline V CDR1 and CDR2: PRHDT, FYEKMQ (reference sequence). The CDR3 spans 14 residues. The V end lost 2 bases, the J end lost 0 bases, and 7 bases lay between the germline ends. The CDR3 spells CASSLSRSNYGYTF. Here the CDR3 DNA reads TGTGCCAGCAGCTTATCCAGGTCTAACTATGGCTACACCTTC.

This clone was detected once. The rearrangement joins TRBV4-2 to TRBJ2-1; 13 bases line up with TRBD2. V lost 4 bases and J lost 8; bases outside the gene matches: 14. Germline V gives CDR1 LGHNA, CDR2 YNFKEQ. The CDR3 has 18 residues. This chain's CDR3 is CASSLPTGTSGTSDEQFF. CDR3 in DNA: TGTGCCAGCAGCCTGCCAACCGGGACTAGCGGGACATCGGATGAGCAGTTCTTC.

The rearrangement joins TRBV7-9 to TRBJ2-5, with TRBD2 identical over 12 bases. The CDR3 sequence is 19 residues long. Per the germline V gene, CDR1 is SEHNR and CDR2 is FQNEAQ (reference sequence). V was pared by 4 bases and J by 1 base, with 13 bases of the junction left unmatched. CDR3 bases: TGTGCCAGCAGCTCTCCTCCTAGCGGGAGGGTAGGGCTCCAAGAGACCCAGTACTTC. Translating gives CASSSPPSGRVGLQETQYF.

V is TRBV9 and J is TRBJ2-6; D is perhaps TRBD1 (5 bases). CDR1 SGDLS and CDR2 YYNGEE come from the germline V gene. The V end was cut by 0 bases, the J end by 0 bases, with 13 bases between. The CDR3 contains 18 residues. The CDR3 protein is CASSVVRTPGSGANVLTF. The CDR3 region has the DNA TGTGCCAGCAGCGTAGTGAGGACACCCGGCTCTGGGGCCAACGTCCTGACTTTC.

The chain couples TRBV29-1 to TRBJ2-2; D unresolved. Looked up from germline, CDR1 is SQVTM and CDR2 is ANQGSEA. The CDR3 totals 13 residues. Trimming removed 3 bases at V and 1 base at J, with 6 bases between. The CDR3: CSVDKQNTGELFF. CDR3 in DNA: TGCAGCGTTGATAAACAGAACACCGGGGAGCTGTTTTTT.

The rearrangement links TRBV11-3 to TRBJ2-3; D uncertain. This CDR3 spans 14 amino acids. Deletions cut 3 bases from V and 2 bases from J, with 9 bases between. Germline CDR1 is SGHNT and CDR2 is YENEEA. DNA of the CDR3: TGTGCCAGCAGCTTGAGTCTACTCACAGATACGCAGTATTTT. It is translated as CASSLSLLTDTQYF. The full variable domain, its missing parts supplied by reference TRBV11-3 and TRBJ2-3, is EAGVVQSPRYKIIEKKQPVAFWCNPISGHNTLYWYLQNLGQGPELLIRYENEEAVDDSQLPKDRFSAERLKGVDSTLKIQPAELGDSAVYLCASSLSLLTDTQYFGPGTRLTVL.

The chain has TRBV19 and TRBJ2-3; 9 bases are shared with TRBD1. J gave up 0 bases and V 5 bases, and 12 bases lay outside the gene matches. The CDR3 extends over 18 amino acids. CDR1 is LNHDA and CDR2 is SQIVND in the germline V gene (reference sequence). The CDR3 region is CASSHRSDRGSSTDTQYF. The CDR3 region has the DNA TGTGCCAGTAGTCATAGGAGCGACAGGGGGTCGAGCACAGATACGCAGTATTTT.

The V call is TRBV2, the J call TRBJ1-1; D unclear. Germline V lookup: CDR1 SNHLY, CDR2 FYNNEI. CDR3 length: 15 amino acids. V dropped 1 base and J dropped 1 base, with 10 bases sitting between them. The CDR3 DNA follows: TGTGCCAGCAGTGAAGTCCGGGGTGCGAACACTGAAGCTTTCTTT. This gives the protein CASSEVRGANTEAFF.

The J gene is TRBJ2-1, the V gene TRBV5-1, with 9 bases identical to TRBD2. CDR1 SGHRS and CDR2 YFSETQ come from the germline V gene. V was pared by 6 bases and J by 7 bases, with 5 bases of the junction left unmatched. CDR3 length: 13 residues. CDR3 residues: CASNSGRGNEQFF. The CDR3 bases are TGCGCCAGCAATAGCGGGAGAGGTAATGAGCAGTTCTTC.

This clone came up a few times. V gene TRBV12-5 combines with J gene TRBJ1-2; 9 bases match TRBD1. Germline V gene sequence: CDR1 LGHNT, CDR2 FRNRAP. This CDR3 has 15 amino acids. V lost 1 base to trimming and J lost 2 bases; unmatched junction nucleotides: 2. DNA of the CDR3: TGTGCTAGTGGTTTGGCCGGGACAGGGAACTATGGCTACACCTTC. Encoded protein: CASGLAGTGNYGYTF.

The chain combines TRBV6-1 with TRBJ1-5; D is undetermined. Germline assignment: CDR1 MNHNS and CDR2 SASEGT. The CDR3 spans 14 residues. Trimming shortened V by 6 bases and J by 5 bases, and 14 bases separated the two germline ends. CDR3 DNA: TGTGCCAGCAGCGCTAGCGGAAGCCATCAGCCCCAGCATTTT. This gives the protein CASSASGSHQPQHF.

The CDR3 DNA sequence: TGTGCCAGCAGCCTCGGCAGGGGGCACGCCTACGAGCAGTACTTC. Translated: CASSLGRGHAYEQYF. This sequence joins TRBV13 and TRBJ2-7; 8 bases are a match to TRBD1. The CDR3 runs to 15 residues. CDR1 is PRHDT, CDR2 FYEKMQ, per germline (reference sequence). J lost 2 bases, V lost 5 bases, and 8 bases had no gene match.

CDR3: CASSLVGTGWYEQYF. CDR3 DNA: TGTGCCAGCAGCTTAGTTGGAACAGGGTGGTACGAGCAGTACTTC. The gene calls are TRBV11-1 and TRBJ2-7; D perhaps matches TRBD1 (6 bases). V shed 1 base and J shed 4 bases, with 14 bases lying between them. Germline CDR1 reads SGHAT; CDR2 reads FQDESV (reference sequence). The CDR3 is made up of 15 amino acids.